Below, 5 T cell receptor beta chains from the same sample are listed, as sequenced in a study of blood T cell repertoires in COVID-19. Profiled with immunoSEQ multiplex PCR; TCRdb holds only in-frame clones, not every one. The table records fewer than 400,000 clones, roughly 89% of them present only once. Source material: PBMCs or T cells enriched from blood (not recorded which). The receptors were sampled from a woman in her 30s who had recovered from COVID-19.

J is TRBJ2-7 and V is TRBV24-1, with 9 bases matching TRBD2. After removal of 4 bases from V and 8 bases from J, the junction contained 5 bases not matched to a gene. Per germline, CDR1 KGHDR and CDR2 SFDVKD. This CDR3 contains 13 residues. The CDR3 region is CATSDLSGSQQYF. The CDR3 nucleotides read TGTGCCACCAGTGACCTTAGCGGGAGTCAGCAGTACTTC.

This clone has a single count. The gene calls are TRBV19 and TRBJ2-7; possible D gene TRBD2, 6 bases. The CDR3 extends over 15 amino acids. Germline CDR1 and CDR2: LNHDA and SQIVND (reference sequence). Deletions cut 5 bases from V and 0 bases from J, with 14 bases between. The CDR3 region has the DNA TGTGCCAGTAGTGAAGGGACTTTCAGCTCCTACGAGCAGTACTTC. This sequence encodes CASSEGTFSSYEQYF.

The chain combines TRBV29-1 with TRBJ1-5, with D hard to call. The CDR3 is 11 amino acids. V was trimmed by 7 bases and J by 2 bases, leaving 6 bases between them. CDR1 and CDR2 (germline): SQVTM, ANQGSEA. CDR3 in amino acids: CSALRNQPQHF. The CDR3 nucleotides read TGCAGCGCCCTTCGCAATCAGCCCCAGCATTTT.

The chain couples TRBV30 to TRBJ2-3; 9 nucleotides match TRBD2. The J segment lost 2 bases and the V segment lost 2 bases, leaving 5 bases of the junction unmatched. CDR1 is GTSNPN, CDR2 SVGIG, per germline (reference sequence). This CDR3 comprises 15 residues. CDR3 DNA sequence: TGTGCCTGGAGTAAAAAGCGGGAGGCCACAGATACGCAGTATTTT. Residues: CAWSKKREATDTQYF.

This chain uses TRBV4-3 with TRBJ2-7; perhaps TRBD1 as D (5 bases). Per germline, CDR1 LGHNA and CDR2 YSLEER. This CDR3 region has 14 residues. Trimming stripped 3 bases from V and 3 bases from J, with 12 bases between. CDR3 DNA: TGCGCCAGCAGCCATTGCACAGGCGACTACGAGCAGTACTTC. It translates to CASSHCTGDYEQYF.